This TCR beta chain is drawn from a study of neurological immune-mediated disorders. Stated time point: technical triplicate 1. From 2 million PBMCs stored at -80 C, the unsorted libraries were generated. This clonotype came up many times. V shed 0 bases and J shed 6 bases, with 16 bases lying between them. The CDR3 contains 16 residues. Germline-derived CDR1 and CDR2 are SGHRS and YFSETQ. Each TCR transcript was tagged with a 10-nucleotide random UMI during 5'RACE. TCRdb ran MiXCR on the 5' RACE reads and lists one entry per CDR3 protein. The table shows fewer than 45,000 distinct CDR3 sequences, with over 8.5% occurring only once.

Sequencing input: PBMCs. This clonotype originated in a man between 60 and 75 years old with HTLV-1-associated myelopathy (HAM/TSP). The genes are TRBV5-1 and TRBJ2-1; D perhaps matches TRBD2 (5 bases). The chain's CDR3 is CASSLASLAKFNEQFF. The CDR3 region has the DNA TGCGCCAGCAGCTTGGCGAGTCTAGCAAAATTCAATGAGCAGTTCTTC.